A selection of T cell receptor beta chains follows, all from one sample in a study of cytomegalovirus exposure and HLA in healthy donors. Here immunoSEQ multiplex PCR was the method, and the copy in TCRdb shows in-frame clones only, minus some. The sample yields 150,000 to 200,000 clones, 78% seen once. The sequenced sample was PBMCs. All receptors derive from a male donor in good health and CMV-seronegative. The CDR3 runs from the conserved cysteine through the conserved F or W. D genes are given only for firm matches. A clone size is listed for some rows: how often the clone was seen (once, few, many), or a class if it is expanded.

j_gene: TRBJ2-3; abundance: .; v_gene: TRBV28; d_gene: .; CDR3nt: TGTGCCAGCAGTCCGGCGGGTACGCAGTATTTT; CDR3aa: CASSPAGTQYF
j_gene: TRBJ1-4; abundance: once; v_gene: TRBV19; d_gene: .; CDR3nt: TGTGCCAGTGGGATACAGGGACATGCAACTAATGAAAAACTGTTTTTT; CDR3aa: CASGIQGHATNEKLFF
j_gene: TRBJ2-1; abundance: .; v_gene: TRBV6-1; d_gene: TRBD1; CDR3nt: TGTGCCAGCAGTGCAGAAACAGGGGATTTGTTCTTC; CDR3aa: CASSAETGDLFF
j_gene: TRBJ2-1; abundance: .; v_gene: TRBV7-3; d_gene: TRBD2; CDR3nt: TGTGCCAGCAGCTTAACCAAGCGGGGGGCGGCTTACAATGAGCAGTTCTTC; CDR3aa: CASSLTKRGAAYNEQFF
j_gene: TRBJ2-5; abundance: .; v_gene: TRBV27; d_gene: TRBD2; CDR3nt: TGTGCCAGCAGTTTGAGCGGGGGGGGACAAGAGACCCAGTACTTC; CDR3aa: CASSLSGGGQETQYF
j_gene: TRBJ1-4; abundance: .; v_gene: TRBV5-6; d_gene: .; CDR3nt: TGTGCCAGCAGGCGCCGCGCAGGGGATGAAAAACTGTTTTTT; CDR3aa: CASRRRAGDEKLFF
j_gene: TRBJ2-3; abundance: .; v_gene: TRBV6-4; d_gene: .; CDR3nt: TGTGCCAGCGCAGAGGTGGCTAGCGGCACAGATACGCAGTATTTT; CDR3aa: CASAEVASGTDTQYF
j_gene: TRBJ2-2; abundance: .; v_gene: TRBV6-6; d_gene: .; CDR3nt: TGTGCCAGCAGTTACCAGACTCCCAACACCGGGGAGCTGTTTTTT; CDR3aa: CASSYQTPNTGELFF
j_gene: TRBJ1-1; abundance: .; v_gene: TRBV6-6; d_gene: .; CDR3nt: TGTGCCAGCAGTTACCCAGGATTGAACACTGAAGCTTTCTTT; CDR3aa: CASSYPGLNTEAFF
j_gene: TRBJ2-7; abundance: few; v_gene: TRBV8-2; d_gene: .; CDR3nt: TGTGGCAGCACCCGGGACAGGGGGCCCTACGAGCAGTACTTC; CDR3aa: CGSTRDRGPYEQYF
j_gene: TRBJ2-1; abundance: .; v_gene: TRBV28; d_gene: .; CDR3nt: TGTGCCAGCCTGGAGCCCAGCTCCTACAATGAGCAGTTCTTC; CDR3aa: CASLEPSSYNEQFF
j_gene: TRBJ2-7; abundance: .; v_gene: TRBV25-1; d_gene: TRBD1; CDR3nt: TGTGCCGGCAGCGATTCAGGGGGCCTCCCCCAGTACTTC; CDR3aa: CAGSDSGGLPQYF
j_gene: TRBJ2-1; abundance: once; v_gene: TRBV28; d_gene: TRBD2; CDR3nt: TGTGCCAGCAGTTCCCGCGGGGGGGCGGTAAATGAGCAGTTCTTC; CDR3aa: CASSSRGGAVNEQFF
j_gene: TRBJ2-5; abundance: .; v_gene: TRBV11-1; d_gene: TRBD1; CDR3nt: TGTGCCAGCAGCTTTAGGACAGGGTCTACGGAAGAAGAGACCCAGTACTTC; CDR3aa: CASSFRTGSTEEETQYF
j_gene: TRBJ1-6; abundance: .; v_gene: TRBV6-1; d_gene: .; CDR3nt: TGTGCCAGCAGTGATTCGGCAGGGGACCTCCACTTT; CDR3aa: CASSDSAGDLHF
j_gene: TRBJ2-3; abundance: .; v_gene: TRBV7-2; d_gene: .; CDR3nt: TGTGCCAGCAGCCGAGATGGGGGACAAGATACGCAGTATTTT; CDR3aa: CASSRDGGQDTQYF
j_gene: TRBJ2-1; abundance: .; v_gene: TRBV6-5; d_gene: TRBD2; CDR3nt: TGTGCCAGCAGCAGACAACTAGCGGACAATGAGCAGTTCTTC; CDR3aa: CASSRQLADNEQFF
j_gene: TRBJ1-1; abundance: .; v_gene: TRBV27; d_gene: .; CDR3nt: TGTGCCAGCAGCCTCGGACAGCCCGGAAAGACTGAAGCTTTCTTT; CDR3aa: CASSLGQPGKTEAFF
j_gene: TRBJ1-3; abundance: .; v_gene: TRBV13; d_gene: .; CDR3nt: TGTGCCAGCAGCCCCGGGACTTACTCTGGAAACACCATATATTTT; CDR3aa: CASSPGTYSGNTIYF
j_gene: TRBJ2-1; abundance: .; v_gene: TRBV25-1; d_gene: .; CDR3nt: TGTGCCAGCAGAGGGGGAATGAACAATGAGCAGTTCTTC; CDR3aa: CASRGGMNNEQFF
j_gene: TRBJ1-4; abundance: .; v_gene: TRBV6-5; d_gene: .; CDR3nt: TGTGCCAGCAGAAAAGGGGGTGAAAAACTGTTTTTT; CDR3aa: CASRKGGEKLFF
j_gene: TRBJ2-5; abundance: .; v_gene: TRBV5-4; d_gene: .; CDR3nt: TGTGCCAGCAGCCGGACATCGGAACCGGGGACCCAGTACTTC; CDR3aa: CASSRTSEPGTQYF
j_gene: TRBJ1-2; abundance: .; v_gene: TRBV13; d_gene: .; CDR3nt: TGTGCCAGCAGCTCGGACCAGGGTGATGGCTACACCTTC; CDR3aa: CASSSDQGDGYTF
j_gene: TRBJ1-2; abundance: .; v_gene: TRBV28; d_gene: .; CDR3nt: TGTGCCAGCACCTCTTTGTCCCAGTCCTATGGCTACACCTTC; CDR3aa: CASTSLSQSYGYTF
j_gene: TRBJ2-1; abundance: .; v_gene: TRBV6-5; d_gene: TRBD2; CDR3nt: TGTGCCAGCAGCCCAGGGACTAGCGGTACAAATGAGCAGTTCTTC; CDR3aa: CASSPGTSGTNEQFF
j_gene: TRBJ2-2; abundance: .; v_gene: TRBV9; d_gene: TRBD2; CDR3nt: TGTGCCAGCAGCTTACGGGGGGGCAACACCGGGGAGCTGTTTTTT; CDR3aa: CASSLRGGNTGELFF
j_gene: TRBJ2-1; abundance: .; v_gene: TRBV20-1; d_gene: .; CDR3nt: TGCAGTGTTATGAGCGGCTATGAGCAGTTCTTC; CDR3aa: CSVMSGYEQFF
j_gene: TRBJ1-6; abundance: few; v_gene: TRBV5-4; d_gene: .; CDR3nt: TGTGCCAGCAGCCCCTGGCTGTCACCCCTCCACTTT; CDR3aa: CASSPWLSPLHF
j_gene: TRBJ2-5; abundance: .; v_gene: TRBV10-3; d_gene: .; CDR3nt: TGTGCCATCGGAACAGTCCAAGAGACCCAGTACTTC; CDR3aa: CAIGTVQETQYF
j_gene: TRBJ2-3; abundance: .; v_gene: TRBV7-2; d_gene: TRBD1; CDR3nt: TGTGCCAGCAGCCCGTTGTGGACAGGGGGTTACACAGATACGCAGTATTTT; CDR3aa: CASSPLWTGGYTDTQYF
j_gene: TRBJ1-6; abundance: .; v_gene: TRBV7-9; d_gene: .; CDR3nt: TGTGCCAGCAGCTTAGTATCACAGGGAAATTCACCCCTCCACTTT; CDR3aa: CASSLVSQGNSPLHF
j_gene: TRBJ1-1; abundance: .; v_gene: TRBV11-1; d_gene: .; CDR3nt: TGTGCCAGCAGCTTAGCAGGAGGTGGGACTGAAGCTTTCTTT; CDR3aa: CASSLAGGGTEAFF
j_gene: TRBJ2-1; abundance: once; v_gene: TRBV19; d_gene: .; CDR3nt: TGTGCCAGTAGTATACGGAGACAGAAGTTGAACAATGAGCAGTTCTTC; CDR3aa: CASSIRRQKLNNEQFF
j_gene: TRBJ1-3; abundance: .; v_gene: TRBV6-1; d_gene: TRBD1; CDR3nt: TGTGCCAGCAGTGAAACCTTGCCGGGACAGGGCGCTGGAAACACCATATATTTT; CDR3aa: CASSETLPGQGAGNTIYF
j_gene: TRBJ2-5; abundance: .; v_gene: TRBV5-1; d_gene: .; CDR3nt: TGCGCCAGCAGCTCCCTTACCGGAGGAGGGCAAGAGACCCAGTACTTC; CDR3aa: CASSSLTGGGQETQYF
j_gene: TRBJ2-3; abundance: .; v_gene: TRBV28; d_gene: TRBD2; CDR3nt: TGTGCCAGCAGTTTTCCTCCCCGCGGGAGGGCCGAGACAGATACGCAGTATTTT; CDR3aa: CASSFPPRGRAETDTQYF
j_gene: TRBJ1-4; abundance: once; v_gene: TRBV4-2; d_gene: TRBD1; CDR3nt: TGTGCCAGCAGCCAGGATCCGGGACAGAGGAATGAAAAACTGTTTTTT; CDR3aa: CASSQDPGQRNEKLFF
j_gene: TRBJ1-2; abundance: .; v_gene: TRBV6-4; d_gene: TRBD1; CDR3nt: TGTGCCAGCAGTGACTCAAGGACAGGGGGAGACTATGGCTACACCTTC; CDR3aa: CASSDSRTGGDYGYTF
j_gene: TRBJ2-1; abundance: .; v_gene: TRBV30; d_gene: .; CDR3nt: TGTGCCAGGGGCAGGGGCTCTTCCTACAATGAGCAGTTCTTC; CDR3aa: CARGRGSSYNEQFF
j_gene: TRBJ1-2; abundance: .; v_gene: TRBV21-1; d_gene: .; CDR3nt: TGTGCCAGCAGCAAAGCGAAATCGGGGGGACCCGATGGCTACACCTTC; CDR3aa: CASSKAKSGGPDGYTF
j_gene: TRBJ2-1; abundance: .; v_gene: TRBV10-3; d_gene: TRBD1; CDR3nt: TGTGCCATCACCGACAGGGGTGATGAGCAGTTCTTC; CDR3aa: CAITDRGDEQFF
j_gene: TRBJ2-3; abundance: once; v_gene: TRBV29-1; d_gene: TRBD2; CDR3nt: TGCAGCGTTCAAAGAGGACTAGCGGGGGGGGGAGATACGCAGTATTTT; CDR3aa: CSVQRGLAGGGDTQYF
j_gene: TRBJ1-6; abundance: .; v_gene: TRBV18; d_gene: TRBD1; CDR3nt: TGTGCCAGCTCACCAGGGACAGGGGGTTCACCCCTCCACTTT; CDR3aa: CASSPGTGGSPLHF
j_gene: TRBJ2-7; abundance: .; v_gene: TRBV7-7; d_gene: TRBD2; CDR3nt: TGTGCCAGCAGCCCGGGACTAGCGGGGTACGAGCAGTACTTC; CDR3aa: CASSPGLAGYEQYF
j_gene: TRBJ1-4; abundance: .; v_gene: TRBV7-8; d_gene: .; CDR3nt: TGTGCCAGCAGCTTAGAGAGGCAGGGGATGGGAAAACTGTTTTTT; CDR3aa: CASSLERQGMGKLFF
j_gene: TRBJ1-5; abundance: few; v_gene: TRBV5-1; d_gene: .; CDR3nt: TGCGCCAGCAGCTTGGATCAGGGCTCCAATCAGCCCCAGCATTTT; CDR3aa: CASSLDQGSNQPQHF
j_gene: TRBJ2-7; abundance: .; v_gene: TRBV6-6; d_gene: TRBD1; CDR3nt: TGTGCCAGCAGCCTTAGGGACAGGGGTACCTACGAGCAGTACTTC; CDR3aa: CASSLRDRGTYEQYF
j_gene: TRBJ2-7; abundance: .; v_gene: TRBV4-3; d_gene: .; CDR3nt: TGCGCCAGCAGCCAGGGTAGCTACTACGAGCAGTACTTC; CDR3aa: CASSQGSYYEQYF
j_gene: TRBJ2-3; abundance: .; v_gene: TRBV28; d_gene: .; CDR3nt: TGTGCCAGCAGTCCTTTAGCCCCTGCCACCTCGGCGCAGTATTTT; CDR3aa: CASSPLAPATSAQYF
j_gene: TRBJ1-1; abundance: .; v_gene: TRBV5-6; d_gene: TRBD1; CDR3nt: TGTGCCAGCAGCCTAGACAGGGGTCCTGAAGCTTTCTTT; CDR3aa: CASSLDRGPEAFF
j_gene: TRBJ2-1; abundance: .; v_gene: TRBV11-2; d_gene: .; CDR3nt: TGTGCCAGCAGCTTCACCGGGACTGGAGAGTACAATGAGCAGTTCTTC; CDR3aa: CASSFTGTGEYNEQFF
j_gene: TRBJ1-6; abundance: .; v_gene: TRBV7-2; d_gene: TRBD1; CDR3nt: TGTGCCAGCAGCACTAGGTCGGGACAGGGGGTTAATTCACCCCTCCACTTT; CDR3aa: CASSTRSGQGVNSPLHF
j_gene: TRBJ2-7; abundance: .; v_gene: TRBV27; d_gene: TRBD2; CDR3nt: TGTGCCAGCAGTTCGTGGGCGGGAGGTGGGGTCGAGCAGTACTTC; CDR3aa: CASSSWAGGGVEQYF
j_gene: TRBJ1-5; abundance: .; v_gene: TRBV10-3; d_gene: .; CDR3nt: TGTGCCATCAGTGAGTCTTGGACAGCCAGCAATCAGCCCCAGCATTTT; CDR3aa: CAISESWTASNQPQHF